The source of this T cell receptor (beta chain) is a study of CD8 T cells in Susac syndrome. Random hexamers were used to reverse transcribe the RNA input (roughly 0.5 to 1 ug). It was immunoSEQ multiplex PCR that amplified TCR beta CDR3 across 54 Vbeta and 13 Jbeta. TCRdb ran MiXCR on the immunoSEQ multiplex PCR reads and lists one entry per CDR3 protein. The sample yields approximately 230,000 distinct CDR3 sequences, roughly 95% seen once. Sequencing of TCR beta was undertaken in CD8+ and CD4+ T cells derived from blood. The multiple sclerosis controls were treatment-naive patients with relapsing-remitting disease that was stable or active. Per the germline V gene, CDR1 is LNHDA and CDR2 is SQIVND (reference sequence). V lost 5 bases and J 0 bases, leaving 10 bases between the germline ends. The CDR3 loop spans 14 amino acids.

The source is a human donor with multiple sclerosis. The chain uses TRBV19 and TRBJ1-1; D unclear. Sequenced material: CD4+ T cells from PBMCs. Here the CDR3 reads CASSDGKMNTEAFF. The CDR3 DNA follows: TGTGCCAGTAGTGACGGTAAAATGAACACTGAAGCTTTCTTT.